The 5 T cell receptor beta chains in this list originate from one sample, sequenced in a study of vaccination and CD4 T cells after COVID-19 (dated by TCRdb to between 2021 and 2023). Libraries were constructed by PCR. Sequencing instrument: Illumina iSeq 100. DNA from cultured CD4+ T cells underwent TCR sequencing with the Oncomine TCR Beta short-read assay at the Johns Hopkins FTIC core. TCRdb cleaned the public reads at Q25 with fastp, built clones with MiXCR and kept in-frame beta chains. Rows are unified per CDR3 protein, each entry keeping the most common DNA and genes. Across this sample there are thousands of distinct CDR3 sequences, with around 50% seen only once. The top ten hold approximately 8% of the sample. Antigens for these TCRs are unknown. In the paper's terms, the treatment or condition label means: roughly ten-day PBMC culture with coronavirus spike peptide pools or control peptides (ViraFEST assay).

Sequenced sample: CD4+ T cells from blood, cultured in vitro. These receptors all stem from a human donor who had recovered from COVID-19.

By share of the sample, this clonotype is medium-sized. J is TRBJ1-5 and V is TRBV30; maybe TRBD1 (6 bases). V dropped 4 bases and J dropped 6 bases, with 10 bases sitting between them. Germline lookup yields CDR1 GTSNPN and CDR2 SVGIG (reference sequence). This CDR3 spans 12 amino acids. The CDR3 protein is CAWIRGGQPQHF. The CDR3 DNA reads TGTGCCTGGATCAGGGGAGGTCAGCCCCAGCATTTT.

This clonotype was counted a few times. V is TRBV30 and J is TRBJ1-2; possibly TRBD1 for D (5 bases). The CDR3 length is 14 residues. Germline values: CDR1 GTSNPN, CDR2 SVGIG (reference sequence). V lost 0 bases and J lost 4, with 12 bases in between. Here the CDR3 reads CAWSVLRGVYGYTF. DNA for the CDR3: TGTGCCTGGAGTGTACTAAGGGGAGTCTATGGCTACACCTTC.

This rearrangement joins TRBV24-1 to TRBJ2-1; D uncertain. This CDR3 has 14 residues. The germline CDR1 and CDR2 sequences are KGHDR and SFDVKD. Trimming removed 4 bases from V and 6 bases from J, with 12 bases in between. The CDR3 protein is CATSDGWMGNEQFF. The CDR3 nucleotides read TGTGCCACCAGTGACGGGTGGATGGGCAATGAGCAGTTCTTC.

This chain connects TRBV2 to TRBJ1-2, with D tentatively TRBD1 (6 bases). CDR3 length: 13 residues. Germline V CDR1 and CDR2: SNHLY, FYNNEI. Trimming cost V 6 bases and J 2 bases, with 10 bases left between them. The CDR3 sequence: CASRATGNYGYTF. The CDR3 coding sequence is TGTGCCAGCAGGGCTACAGGGAACTATGGCTACACCTTC.

This clonotype was picked up a small number of times. V gene TRBV15 combines with J gene TRBJ2-1; D is possibly TRBD1 (6 bases). This CDR3 contains 16 residues. Trimming shortened V by 6 bases and J by 8 bases, and 23 bases separated the two germline ends. Germline V CDR1 and CDR2: LNHNV, YYDKDF (reference sequence). In nucleotides, the CDR3 is TGTGCCACCAGTCATCCTGTTTTGAGGGGGAGCTATGAGCAGTTCTTC. Encoded protein: CATSHPVLRGSYEQFF. The complete variable domain, with remaining parts taken from reference TRBV15 and TRBJ2-1, reads DAMVIQNPRYQVTQFGKPVTLSCSQTLNHNVMYWYQQKSSQAPKLLFHYYDKDFNNEADTPDNFQSRRPNTSFCFLDIRSPGLGDTAMYLCATSHPVLRGSYEQFFGPGTRLTVL.